A selection of T cell receptor beta chains follows, all from one sample in a study of monozygotic twins with inflammatory bowel disease. With the 5' RACE reads reprocessed, TCRdb shows one record per CDR3 protein and no DNA. The ten most abundant clones cover around 2.3% of a sample with approximately 390,000 distinct CDR3 sequences. What was sequenced was blood. The receptors originated from a human donor with ulcerative colitis or Crohn's disease, or a healthy co-twin of an affected twin (not recorded which). Each CDR3 is given with its conserved first and last residue.

len	v_gene	j_gene	CDR3aa
13	TRBV5-1	TRBJ2-2	CASSVTVSGELFF
14	TRBV7-6	TRBJ2-7	CASSSGTGKYEQYF
13	TRBV5-1	TRBJ1-1	CASSPGPDTEAFF
15	TRBV10-3	TRBJ2-3	CAISESKGRRDTQYF
13	TRBV29-1	TRBJ2-3	CSVSGSSTDTQYF
14	TRBV20-1	TRBJ2-5	CSAREQGAWETQYF
14	TRBV20-1	TRBJ1-5	CSASIGVSNQPQHF
15	TRBV27	TRBJ2-5	CASSSIRTSKQTQYF
15	TRBV4-1	TRBJ2-7	CASSQGVLADYEQYF
15	TRBV7-6	TRBJ2-2	CASSTDRENTGELFF
15	TRBV4-1	TRBJ2-7	CASSQGGTVSYEQYF
19	TRBV12-3/TRBV12-4	TRBJ2-6	CASSYIGTVTSSGANVLTF
15	TRBV5-6	TRBJ2-5	CASSSSGVSQETQYF
13	TRBV7-9	TRBJ1-1	CASTNDPRTEAFF
18	TRBV27	TRBJ2-5	CASSFHRLARQLKETQYF
16	TRBV5-1	TRBJ1-6	CASSFDSGTVNSPLHF
13	TRBV14	TRBJ2-1	CASSQVTDNEQFF
15	TRBV3-1	TRBJ1-1	CASSQVWRGSTEAFF
16	TRBV15	TRBJ1-5	CATSRDVVGTDQPQHF
14	TRBV10-3	TRBJ1-1	CAISESAGSTEAFF
16	TRBV5-4	TRBJ2-1	CASRPSGTRSYNEQFF
13	TRBV7-8	TRBJ2-3	CAIRTGWSDTQYF
14	TRBV27	TRBJ1-5	CVSSRQGAYQPQHF
14	TRBV30	TRBJ1-2	CAWSVPSGARGYTF
15	TRBV6-1	TRBJ2-5	CASSEGVSILETQYF
16	TRBV5-1	TRBJ2-3	CASSSPSGRGADTQYF
12	TRBV12-5	TRBJ2-1	CASGPRFNEQFF
13	TRBV20-1	TRBJ1-1	CSAWGPSGTEAFF
14	TRBV7-2	TRBJ2-2	CASSSTSGTGELFF
15	TRBV9	TRBJ1-5	CASSVGTGSGQPQHF
11	TRBV7-2	TRBJ2-7	CASSPANEQYF
14	TRBV12-3/TRBV12-4	TRBJ1-2	CASSSGQGWAGYTF
15	TRBV5-1	TRBJ1-6	CASSLASRDNSPLHF
13	TRBV5-4	TRBJ1-1	CASKGQGVTEAFF
16	TRBV27	TRBJ2-1	CASSLLGGRAWNEQFF
17	TRBV20-1	TRBJ2-3	CSATPTTAGGHTDTQYF
12	TRBV19	TRBJ2-2	CASFSGSGELFF
14	TRBV7-9	TRBJ1-1	CASSHPRRDTEAFF
13	TRBV18	TRBJ1-1	CASSPDPDTEAFF
16	TRBV7-2	TRBJ1-3	CASSSGQGASGNTIYF
13	TRBV4-2	TRBJ1-4	CASKGGGNEKLFF
13	TRBV7-9	TRBJ2-7	CASSQSDRAEQYF
15	TRBV28	TRBJ1-2	CASITITGRDYGYTF
17	TRBV6-1	TRBJ1-2	CASTPPVRGERRYGYTF
15	TRBV7-9	TRBJ1-6	CASSLTGGHNSPLHF
16	TRBV10-3	TRBJ1-1	CAITSRSVSSMTEAFF
16	TRBV6-2/TRBV6-3	TRBJ1-6	CASRRDLTGSGSPLHF
12	TRBV6-2/TRBV6-3	TRBJ2-1	CASRRLPGEQFF
16	TRBV12-3/TRBV12-4	TRBJ1-1	CASRFPGRKTGTEAFF
18	TRBV11-1	TRBJ1-1	CASSSAGTGGFQRAEAFF
14	TRBV28	TRBJ2-1	CASSLAVAGKEQFF
19	TRBV11-2	TRBJ2-5	CASSREGSAGQAWWETQYF
13	TRBV11-2	TRBJ2-3	CASSSTPGQWEDF
14	TRBV5-1	TRBJ1-1	CASSLVPANTEAFF
12	TRBV29-1	TRBJ2-7	CSVEEGGREQYF
16	TRBV3-1	TRBJ2-4	CASSTRQGLAKNIQYF
18	TRBV5-1	TRBJ2-2	CASALRSRATLGTGELFF
18	TRBV11-2	TRBJ2-1	CASSLPSSGGSSYNEQFF
16	TRBV18	TRBJ2-1	CASSPPGLAGYNEQFF
14	TRBV10-3	TRBJ1-2	CAISEPGRVYGYTF